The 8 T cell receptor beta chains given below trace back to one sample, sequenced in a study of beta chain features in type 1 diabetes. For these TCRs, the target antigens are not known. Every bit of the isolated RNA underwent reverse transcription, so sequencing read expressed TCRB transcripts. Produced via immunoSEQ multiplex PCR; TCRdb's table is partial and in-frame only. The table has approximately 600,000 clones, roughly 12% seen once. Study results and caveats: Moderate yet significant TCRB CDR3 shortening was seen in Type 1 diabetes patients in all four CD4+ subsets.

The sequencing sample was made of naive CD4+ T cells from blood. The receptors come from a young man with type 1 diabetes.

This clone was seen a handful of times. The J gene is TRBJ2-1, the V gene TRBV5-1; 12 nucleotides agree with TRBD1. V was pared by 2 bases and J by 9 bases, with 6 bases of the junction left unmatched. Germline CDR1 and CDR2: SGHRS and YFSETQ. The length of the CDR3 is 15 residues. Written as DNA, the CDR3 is TGCGCCAGCAGCTTAGGGGACAGGGGGCTCAGTGAGCAGTTCTTC. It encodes CASSLGDRGLSEQFF.

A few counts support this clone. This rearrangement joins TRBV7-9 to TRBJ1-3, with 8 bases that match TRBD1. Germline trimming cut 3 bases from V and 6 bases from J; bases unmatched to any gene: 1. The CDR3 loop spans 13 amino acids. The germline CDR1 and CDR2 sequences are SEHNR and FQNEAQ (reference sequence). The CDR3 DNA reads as TGTGCCAGCAGCTTGGGACAGGAAAACACCATATATTTT. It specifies CASSLGQENTIYF.

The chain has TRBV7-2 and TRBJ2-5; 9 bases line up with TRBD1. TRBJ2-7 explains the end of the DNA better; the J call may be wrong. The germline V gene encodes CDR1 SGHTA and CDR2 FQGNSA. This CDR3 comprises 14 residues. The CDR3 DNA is TGTGCCAGCAGCCCTGGGACAGGGAGGGGCGAGCAGTACTTC. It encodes CASSPGTGRGEQYF.

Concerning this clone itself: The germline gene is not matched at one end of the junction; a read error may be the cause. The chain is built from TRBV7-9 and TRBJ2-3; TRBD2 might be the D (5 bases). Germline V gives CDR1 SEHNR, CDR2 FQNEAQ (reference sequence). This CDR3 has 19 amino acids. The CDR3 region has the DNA TGTGCCAGCAGCTTACGATATCTGCCCTTAGCGAATGGTACAGATACGCAGTACTTT. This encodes CASSLRYLPLANGTDTQYF.

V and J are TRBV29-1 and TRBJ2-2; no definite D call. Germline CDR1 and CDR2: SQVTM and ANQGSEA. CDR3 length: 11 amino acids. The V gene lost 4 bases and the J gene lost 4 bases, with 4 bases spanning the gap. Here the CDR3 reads CSVVSTGELFF. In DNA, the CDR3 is TGCAGCGTTGTATCCACCGGGGAGCTGTTTTTT.

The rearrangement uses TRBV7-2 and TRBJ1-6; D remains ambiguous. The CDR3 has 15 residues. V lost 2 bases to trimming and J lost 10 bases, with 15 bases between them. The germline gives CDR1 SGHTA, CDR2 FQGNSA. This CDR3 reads CASSLMRSVESPLHF. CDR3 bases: TGTGCCAGCAGCTTAATGCGGAGCGTGGAATCACCCCTCCACTTT.

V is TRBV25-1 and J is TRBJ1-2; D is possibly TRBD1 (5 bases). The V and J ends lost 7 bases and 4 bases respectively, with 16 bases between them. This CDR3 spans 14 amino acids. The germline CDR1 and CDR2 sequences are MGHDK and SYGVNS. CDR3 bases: TGTGCCAGCAATAAAGAAGGGGTGGGCTATGGCTACACCTTC. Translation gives CASNKEGVGYGYTF.

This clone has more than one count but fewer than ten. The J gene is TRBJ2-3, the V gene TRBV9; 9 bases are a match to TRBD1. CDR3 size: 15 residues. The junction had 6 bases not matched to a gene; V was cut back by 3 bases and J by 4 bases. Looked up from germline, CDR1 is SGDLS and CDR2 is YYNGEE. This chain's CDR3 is CASSGADRGADTQYF. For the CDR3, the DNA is TGTGCCAGCAGCGGAGCAGACAGGGGGGCAGATACGCAGTATTTT.